One and the same sample provided the 8 T cell receptor beta chains below, sequenced in a study of cytomegalovirus exposure and HLA in healthy donors. Use of 60 Vbeta and 13 Jbeta primers characterized the PCR. Assay used: immunoSEQ multiplex PCR; TCRdb lists only in-frame clones, some missing. The sample contains fewer than 150,000 clones, approximately 80% of which appear only once. Sequenced material: PBMCs. The receptors were gathered from a man aged 50 or older in good health and CMV-seronegative.

The V and J genes are TRBV4-3 and TRBJ2-7, with 11 bases that match TRBD1. CDR1 is LGHNA and CDR2 is YSLEER in the germline V gene. V lost 2 bases and J lost 3; bases outside the gene matches: 3. This CDR3 has 15 amino acids. The chain's CDR3 is CASSQRTGGNYEQYF. The DNA for the CDR3 is TGCGCCAGCAGCCAAAGGACAGGGGGCAACTACGAGCAGTACTTC.

The V gene is TRBV7-2, the J gene TRBJ1-5; no definite D call. The CDR3 is made up of 15 amino acids. V lost 1 base, J lost 2 bases, and 9 bases lay in between. Germline CDR1 reads SGHTA; CDR2 reads FQGNSA. CDR3: CASSLGLSGNQPQHF. DNA of the CDR3: TGTGCCAGCAGCTTAGGCTTGTCGGGCAATCAGCCCCAGCATTTT.

The rearrangement links TRBV4-2 to TRBJ2-5; TRBD2 aligns across 10 bases. The CDR3 is made up of 15 amino acids. The germline V gene has CDR1 LGHNA and CDR2 YNFKEQ. V lost 4 bases and J lost 2; bases outside the gene matches: 4. In nucleotides, the CDR3 is TGTGCCAGCAGCCGGACTAGCGGTGGACAAGAGACCCAGTACTTC. Encoded protein: CASSRTSGGQETQYF.

The chain combines TRBV7-8 with TRBJ1-2; D gene unclear. The CDR3 extends over 14 amino acids. Germline lookup yields CDR1 SGHVS and CDR2 FQNEAQ. The V end was cut by 5 bases, the J end by 8 bases, with 18 bases between. Here the CDR3 DNA reads TGTGCCAGCAGCCCAGAGGTGCAGGCGGGAGGCTACACCTTC. Translating gives CASSPEVQAGGYTF.

CDR3 sequence (DNA): TGCGCCAGCAGCTCTCCAGCGGGGGATTACAATGAGCAGTTCTTC. Translating it yields CASSSPAGDYNEQFF. The chain recombines TRBV5-1 with TRBJ2-1, with 8 bases fitting TRBD2. Germline loops: CDR1 SGHRS, CDR2 YFSETQ. This CDR3 region has 15 residues. The trim removed 3 bases at V and 4 bases at J, leaving 6 bases unmatched.

This chain uses TRBV25-1 with TRBJ1-1, with TRBD1 as a possible D gene (5 bases). V was pared by 6 bases and J by 4 bases, with 15 bases between. Germline assignment: CDR1 MGHDK and CDR2 SYGVNS. The length of the CDR3 is 14 residues. CDR3 nucleotides: TGTGCCAGCAGCGAGCGGGGGAAGAGCACTGAAGCTTTCTTT. Amino acid sequence: CASSERGKSTEAFF.

J is TRBJ2-5 and V is TRBV5-1; D is possibly TRBD1 (5 bases). CDR1 and CDR2 from the germline V gene are SGHRS and YFSETQ. Between the trimmed V and J ends, which lost 4 bases and 1 base, there was a span of 11 bases. CDR3 length: 14 amino acids. In DNA form, the CDR3 reads TGCGCCAGCAGCGGAAGGACAACCCAAGAGACCCAGTACTTC. Amino acid sequence: CASSGRTTQETQYF.

V is TRBV9 and J is TRBJ1-4, with TRBD1 matching over 11 bases. This CDR3 contains 18 residues. V shed 0 bases and J 2 bases; nucleotides not matched to a gene: 6. Germline CDR1 SGDLS, CDR2 YYNGEE. In DNA form, the CDR3 reads TGTGCCAGCAGCGTAGGGTGGGACAGGGGGAATACTAATGAAAAACTGTTTTTT. Protein: CASSVGWDRGNTNEKLFF.